This record covers a single TCR beta chain. The data belong to a study of blood T cells in healthy people across ages. For the second PCR, which ran for about 7 to 11 cycles, a sample-barcoded 5' primer and a J-beta primer mix were used. TCRdb reanalysed the 5' RACE reads using MiXCR and keeps one entry per CDR3 protein. Altogether approximately 850,000 distinct CDR3 sequences are present, roughly 44% being singletons, with the ten largest covering roughly 19%. Trimming cost V 11 bases and J 2 bases, with 19 bases left between them. Germline assignment: CDR1 ENHRY and CDR2 SYGVKD. The CDR3 is made up of 16 amino acids.

The receptor comes from a man aged 55 to 69 in good health. This rearrangement joins TRBV10-3 to TRBJ2-6; maybe TRBD2 (5 bases). Sequencing was performed on blood. The CDR3 nucleotides read TGTGCCTCCCAAGGGCACCGAGGGACTGGGGCCAACGTCCTGACTTTC. Translating it yields CASQGHRGTGANVLTF.